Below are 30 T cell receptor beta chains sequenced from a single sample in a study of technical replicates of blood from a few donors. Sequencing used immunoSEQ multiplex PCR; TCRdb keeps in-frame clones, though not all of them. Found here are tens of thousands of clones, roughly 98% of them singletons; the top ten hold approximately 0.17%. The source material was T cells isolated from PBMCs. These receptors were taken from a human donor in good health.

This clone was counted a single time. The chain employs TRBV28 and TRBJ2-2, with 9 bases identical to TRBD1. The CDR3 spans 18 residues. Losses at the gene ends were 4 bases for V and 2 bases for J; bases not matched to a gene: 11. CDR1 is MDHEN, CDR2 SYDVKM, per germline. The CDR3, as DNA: TGTGCCAGCAGTTCCCCTCCCTTGGGACAGGGAAACACCGGGGAGCTGTTTTTT. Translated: CASSSPPLGQGNTGELFF. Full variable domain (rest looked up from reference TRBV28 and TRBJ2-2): DVKVTQSSRYLVKRTGEKVFLECVQDMDHENMFWYRQDPGLGLRLIYFSYDVKMKEKGDIPEGYSVSREKKERFSLILESASTNQTSMYLCASSSPPLGQGNTGELFFGEGSRLTVL.

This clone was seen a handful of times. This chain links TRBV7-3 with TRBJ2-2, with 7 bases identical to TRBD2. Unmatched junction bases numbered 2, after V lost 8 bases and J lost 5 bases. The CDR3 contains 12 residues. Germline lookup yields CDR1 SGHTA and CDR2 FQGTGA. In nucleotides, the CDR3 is TGTGCCAGCCGGGGGGAGACCGGGGAGCTGTTTTTT. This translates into CASRGETGELFF.

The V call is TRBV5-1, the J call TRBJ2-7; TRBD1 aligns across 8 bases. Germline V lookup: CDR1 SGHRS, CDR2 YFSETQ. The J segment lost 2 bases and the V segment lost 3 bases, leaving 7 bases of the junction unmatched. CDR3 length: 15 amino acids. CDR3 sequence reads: CASSSPDRETYEQYF. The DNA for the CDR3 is TGCGCCAGCAGCTCTCCGGACAGGGAAACCTACGAGCAGTACTTC.

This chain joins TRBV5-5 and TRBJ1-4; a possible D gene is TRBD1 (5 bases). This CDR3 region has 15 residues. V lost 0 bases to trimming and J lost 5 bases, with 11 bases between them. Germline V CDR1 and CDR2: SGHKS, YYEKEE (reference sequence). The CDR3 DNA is TGTGCCAGCAGCTTGGTCGGGGGTAAGAATGAAAAACTGTTTTTT. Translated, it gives CASSLVGGKNEKLFF. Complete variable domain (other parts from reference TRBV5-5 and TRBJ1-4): DAGVTQSPTHLIKTRGQQVTLRCSPISGHKSVSWYQQVLGQGPQFIFQYYEKEERGRGNFPDRFSARQFPNYSSELNVNALLLGDSALYLCASSLVGGKNEKLFFGSGTQLSVL.

For the CDR3, the DNA is TGTGCCAGCAGTTTTTATGGGGCAGATGAAGCTTTCTTT. It translates to CASSFYGADEAFF. This chain uses TRBV27 with TRBJ1-1; possibly TRBD1 for D (5 bases). Germline loops: CDR1 MNHEY, CDR2 SMNVEV (reference sequence). The CDR3 is 13 amino acids. V shed 3 bases and J shed 7 bases, with 12 bases lying between them.

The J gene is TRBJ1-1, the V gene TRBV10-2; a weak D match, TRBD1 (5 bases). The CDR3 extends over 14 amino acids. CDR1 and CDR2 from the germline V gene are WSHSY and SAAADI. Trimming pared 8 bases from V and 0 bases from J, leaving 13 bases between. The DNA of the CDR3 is TGCGCCAGCGGGACTGTTCAGATGAACACTGAAGCTTTCTTT. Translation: CASGTVQMNTEAFF.

The CDR3 DNA is TGTGCCAGCAGCCCACAGGGGACAAATGAAAAACTGTTTTTT. Its translation: CASSPQGTNEKLFF. The chain carries TRBV11-2 and TRBJ1-4; 7 nucleotides match TRBD1. J was trimmed by 5 bases and V by 5 bases; bases with no gene match: 5. Germline V gene lookup returns CDR1 SGHAT and CDR2 FQNNGV. The CDR3 contains 14 residues.

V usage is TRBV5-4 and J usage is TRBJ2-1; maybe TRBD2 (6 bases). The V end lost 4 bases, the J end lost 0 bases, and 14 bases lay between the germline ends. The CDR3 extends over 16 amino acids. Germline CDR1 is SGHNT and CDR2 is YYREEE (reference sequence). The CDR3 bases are TGTGCCAGCAGCATAGGGGCGGGGAGCTCCTACAATGAGCAGTTCTTC. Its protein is CASSIGAGSSYNEQFF.

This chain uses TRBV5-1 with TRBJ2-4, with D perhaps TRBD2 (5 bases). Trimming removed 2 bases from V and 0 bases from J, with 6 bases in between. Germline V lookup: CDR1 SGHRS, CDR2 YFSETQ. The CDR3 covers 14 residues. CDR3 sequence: CASSLEGAKNIQYF. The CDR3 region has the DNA TGCGCCAGCAGCTTAGAGGGAGCCAAAAACATTCAGTACTTC.

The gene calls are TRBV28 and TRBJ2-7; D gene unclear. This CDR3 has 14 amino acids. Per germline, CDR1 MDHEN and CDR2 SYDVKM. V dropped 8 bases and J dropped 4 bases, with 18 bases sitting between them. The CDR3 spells CASLRVFGQYEQYF. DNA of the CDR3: TGTGCCAGCTTACGTGTGTTTGGGCAGTACGAGCAGTACTTC.

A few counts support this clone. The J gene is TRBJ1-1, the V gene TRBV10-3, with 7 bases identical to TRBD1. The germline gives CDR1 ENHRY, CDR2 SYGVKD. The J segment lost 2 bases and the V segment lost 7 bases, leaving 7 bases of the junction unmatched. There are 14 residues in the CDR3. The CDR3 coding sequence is TGTGCCATCACTCCGACAGGGCCTAACACTGAAGCTTTCTTT. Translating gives CAITPTGPNTEAFF.

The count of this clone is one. The CDR3 DNA reads TGCGCCAGCAGCCAAGAACGCGGGAGAGGGGCCCAGTACTTC. Translation gives CASSQERGRGAQYF. This chain joins TRBV4-1 and TRBJ2-5, with 7 bases aligning to TRBD2. From germline, CDR1 is MGHRA and CDR2 YSYEKL. J was trimmed by 9 bases and V by 0 bases; bases with no gene match: 7. The CDR3 is 14 residues long.

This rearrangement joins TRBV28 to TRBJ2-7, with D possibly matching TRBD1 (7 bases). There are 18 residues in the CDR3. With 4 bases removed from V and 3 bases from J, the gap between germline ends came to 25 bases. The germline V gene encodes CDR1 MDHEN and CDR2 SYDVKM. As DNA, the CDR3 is TGTGCCAGCAGTTCCCCCATGGGTGCAGGGGGGTTCGGCTACGAGCAGTACTTC. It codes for CASSSPMGAGGFGYEQYF.

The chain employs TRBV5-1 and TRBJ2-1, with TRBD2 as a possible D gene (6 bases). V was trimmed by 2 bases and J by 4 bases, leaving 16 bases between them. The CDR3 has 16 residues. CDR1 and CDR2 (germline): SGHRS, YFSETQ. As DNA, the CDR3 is TGCGCCAGCAGCTTCTCGCCCGCGGGGATATACAATGAGCAGTTCTTC. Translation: CASSFSPAGIYNEQFF.

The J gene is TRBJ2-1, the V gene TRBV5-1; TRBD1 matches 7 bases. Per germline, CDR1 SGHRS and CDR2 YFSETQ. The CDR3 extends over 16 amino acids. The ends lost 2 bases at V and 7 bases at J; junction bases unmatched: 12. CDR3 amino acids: CASSFRGDRVGNEQFF. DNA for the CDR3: TGCGCCAGCAGCTTCCGGGGAGACAGGGTCGGTAATGAGCAGTTCTTC.

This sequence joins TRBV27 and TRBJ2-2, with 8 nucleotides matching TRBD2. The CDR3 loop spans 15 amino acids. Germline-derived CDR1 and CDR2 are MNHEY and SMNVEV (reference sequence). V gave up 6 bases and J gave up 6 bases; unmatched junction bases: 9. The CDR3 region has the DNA TGTGCCAGCAGGGGCTTAGCGGGGATCGCCGGGGAGCTGTTTTTT. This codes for CASRGLAGIAGELFF.

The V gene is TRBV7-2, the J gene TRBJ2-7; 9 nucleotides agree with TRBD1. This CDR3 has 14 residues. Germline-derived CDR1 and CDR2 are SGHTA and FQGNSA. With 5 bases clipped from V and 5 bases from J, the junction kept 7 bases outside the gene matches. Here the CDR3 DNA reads TGTGCCAGCAGCCTGGCCGGGACAGGGAACGAGCAGTACTTC. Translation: CASSLAGTGNEQYF.

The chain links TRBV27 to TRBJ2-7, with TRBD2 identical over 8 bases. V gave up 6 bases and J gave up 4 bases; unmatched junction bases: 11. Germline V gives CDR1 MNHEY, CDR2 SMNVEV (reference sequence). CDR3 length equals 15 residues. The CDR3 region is CASSIQGRGVYEQYF. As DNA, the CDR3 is TGTGCCAGCAGCATCCAAGGGCGGGGGGTTTACGAGCAGTACTTC.

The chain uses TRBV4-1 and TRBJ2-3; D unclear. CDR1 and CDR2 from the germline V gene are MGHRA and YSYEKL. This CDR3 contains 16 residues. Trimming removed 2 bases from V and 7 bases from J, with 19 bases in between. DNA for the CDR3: TGCGCCAGCAGCCAACCCCGCCTTGTCCGGTCGAATACGCAGTATTTT. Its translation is CASSQPRLVRSNTQYF.

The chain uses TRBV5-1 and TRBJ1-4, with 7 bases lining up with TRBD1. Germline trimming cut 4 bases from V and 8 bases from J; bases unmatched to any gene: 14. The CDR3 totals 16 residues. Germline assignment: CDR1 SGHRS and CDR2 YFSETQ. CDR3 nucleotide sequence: TGCGCCAGCAGCCAGGCAGCAGGGGGGCTGGGGGAAAAACTGTTTTTT. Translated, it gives CASSQAAGGLGEKLFF.

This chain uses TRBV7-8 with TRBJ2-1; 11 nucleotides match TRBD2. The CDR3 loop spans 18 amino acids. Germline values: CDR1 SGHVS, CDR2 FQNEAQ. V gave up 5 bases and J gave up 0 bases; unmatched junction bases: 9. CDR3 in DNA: TGTGCCAGCAGCGTACTAGCGGGGGTGACGGGCTCCTACAATGAGCAGTTCTTC. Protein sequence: CASSVLAGVTGSYNEQFF.

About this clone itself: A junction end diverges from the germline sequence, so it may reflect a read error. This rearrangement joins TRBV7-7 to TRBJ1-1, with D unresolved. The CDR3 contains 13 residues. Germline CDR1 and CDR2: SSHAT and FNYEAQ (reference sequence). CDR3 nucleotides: TGTGCTAGCAGCTTGAGGGAAAACACTGAAGCTTTCTTT. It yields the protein CASSLRENTEAFF.

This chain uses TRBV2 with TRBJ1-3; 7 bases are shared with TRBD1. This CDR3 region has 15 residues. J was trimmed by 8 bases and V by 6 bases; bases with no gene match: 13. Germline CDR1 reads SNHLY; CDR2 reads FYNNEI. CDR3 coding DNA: TGTGCCAGCAGGCCCGACAGGGATGACTTCCACACCATATATTTT. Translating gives CASRPDRDDFHTIYF.

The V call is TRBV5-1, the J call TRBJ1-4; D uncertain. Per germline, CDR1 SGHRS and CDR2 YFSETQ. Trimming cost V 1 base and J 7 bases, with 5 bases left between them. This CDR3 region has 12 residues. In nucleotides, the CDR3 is TGCGCCAGCAGCTTGAATAGTGAAAAACTGTTTTTT. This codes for CASSLNSEKLFF. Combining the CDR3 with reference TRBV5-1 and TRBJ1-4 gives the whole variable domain KAGVTQTPRYLIKTRGQQVTLSCSPISGHRSVSWYQQTPGQGLQFLFEYFSETQRNKGNFPGRFSGRQFSNSRSEMNVSTLELGDSALYLCASSLNSEKLFFGSGTQLSVL.

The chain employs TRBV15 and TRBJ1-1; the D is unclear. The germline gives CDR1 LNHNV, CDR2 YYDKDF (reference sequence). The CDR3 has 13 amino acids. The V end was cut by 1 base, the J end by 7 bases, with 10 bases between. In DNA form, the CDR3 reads TGTGCCACCAGCAGAGCTCGGGGTTTTGAAGCTTTCTTT. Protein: CATSRARGFEAFF.

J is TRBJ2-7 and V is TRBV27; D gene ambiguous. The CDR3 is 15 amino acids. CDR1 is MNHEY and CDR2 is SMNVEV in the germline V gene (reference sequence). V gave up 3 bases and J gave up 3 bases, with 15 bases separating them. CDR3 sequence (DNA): TGTGCCAGCAGTTTGGGCTCCCAAATCTACTACGAGCAGTACTTC. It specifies CASSLGSQIYYEQYF.

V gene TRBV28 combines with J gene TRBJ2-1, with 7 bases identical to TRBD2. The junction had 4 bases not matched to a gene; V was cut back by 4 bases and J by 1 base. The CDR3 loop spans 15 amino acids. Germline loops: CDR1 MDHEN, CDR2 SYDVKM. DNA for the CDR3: TGTGCCAGCAGTTCGGCGGGAGAGTCCTACAATGAGCAGTTCTTC. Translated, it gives CASSSAGESYNEQFF.

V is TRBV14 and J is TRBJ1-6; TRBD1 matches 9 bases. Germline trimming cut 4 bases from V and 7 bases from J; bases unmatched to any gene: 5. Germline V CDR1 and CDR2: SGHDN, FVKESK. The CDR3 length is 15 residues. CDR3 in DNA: TGTGCCAGCAGCCTACAGGGGGCCCAGAATTCACCCCTCCACTTT. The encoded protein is CASSLQGAQNSPLHF.

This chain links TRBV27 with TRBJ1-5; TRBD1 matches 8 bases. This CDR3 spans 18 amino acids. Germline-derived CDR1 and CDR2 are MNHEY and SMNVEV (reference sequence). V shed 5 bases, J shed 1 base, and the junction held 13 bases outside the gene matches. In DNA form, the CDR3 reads TGTGCCAGCAGTCAAACAGGGGGTATACGTATCAGCAATCAGCCCCAGCATTTT. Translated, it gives CASSQTGGIRISNQPQHF.

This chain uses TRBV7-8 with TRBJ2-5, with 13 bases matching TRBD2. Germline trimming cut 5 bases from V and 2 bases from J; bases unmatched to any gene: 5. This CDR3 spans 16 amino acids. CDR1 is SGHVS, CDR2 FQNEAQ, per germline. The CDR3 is CASSRILAGGQETQYF. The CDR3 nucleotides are TGTGCCAGCAGCCGGATACTAGCGGGGGGGCAAGAGACCCAGTACTTC.